This entry is about one T cell receptor beta chain. This specimen comes from a study of T cells in Graves' hyperthyroidism and ophthalmopathy. TCR beta CDR3 regions were amplified from RNA transcripts. The study used the HTBI primer set for a first-round RT-PCR of the TCR CDR3. One entry per CDR3 protein results from TCRdb running MiXCR on the multiplex PCR reads. Of about 640,000 distinct CDR3 sequences listed, under 25% were seen once; the top ten hold 34%. This clonotype was sampled from a man aged 25 to 40 with Graves' ophthalmopathy. Sequenced: blood.

This CDR3 reads CASSLAWTVYNEQFF. The CDR3 DNA reads TGTGCCAGCAGCTTAGCGTGGACGGTCTACAATGAGCAGTTCTTC. V gene TRBV7-2 combines with J gene TRBJ2-1; D not resolved. The length of the CDR3 is 15 residues. V gave up 0 bases and J gave up 3 bases, with 9 bases separating them. Germline CDR1 reads SGHTA; CDR2 reads FQGNSA.